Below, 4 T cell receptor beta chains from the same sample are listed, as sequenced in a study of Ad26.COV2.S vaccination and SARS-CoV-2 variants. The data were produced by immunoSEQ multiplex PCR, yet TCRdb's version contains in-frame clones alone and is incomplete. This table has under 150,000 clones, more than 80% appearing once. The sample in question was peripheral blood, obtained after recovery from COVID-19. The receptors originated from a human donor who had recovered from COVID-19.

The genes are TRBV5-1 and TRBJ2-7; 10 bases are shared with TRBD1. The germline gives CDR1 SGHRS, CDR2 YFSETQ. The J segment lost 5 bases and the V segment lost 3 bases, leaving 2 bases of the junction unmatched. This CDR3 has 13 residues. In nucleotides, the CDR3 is TGCGCCAGCAGCTGGACAGGGGGTGACGAGCAGTACTTC. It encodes CASSWTGGDEQYF.

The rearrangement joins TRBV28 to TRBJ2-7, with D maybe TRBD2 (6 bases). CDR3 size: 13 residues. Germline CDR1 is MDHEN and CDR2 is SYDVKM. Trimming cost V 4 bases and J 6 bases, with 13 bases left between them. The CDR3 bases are TGTGCCAGCAGTTACCCCCAGGGAGGCGAGCAGTACTTC. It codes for CASSYPQGGEQYF.

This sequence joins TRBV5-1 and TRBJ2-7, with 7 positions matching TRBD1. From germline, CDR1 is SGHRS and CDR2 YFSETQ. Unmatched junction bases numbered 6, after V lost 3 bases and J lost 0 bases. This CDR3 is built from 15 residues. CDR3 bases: TGCGCCAGCAGCTGGCAGGGGGACCACTCCTACGAGCAGTACTTC. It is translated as CASSWQGDHSYEQYF.

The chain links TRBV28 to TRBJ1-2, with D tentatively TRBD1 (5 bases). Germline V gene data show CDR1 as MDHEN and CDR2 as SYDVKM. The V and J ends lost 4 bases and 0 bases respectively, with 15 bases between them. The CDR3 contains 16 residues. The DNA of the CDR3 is TGTGCCAGCAGTTCCTCCCTGGGGACCTCTAACTATGGCTACACCTTC. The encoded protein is CASSSSLGTSNYGYTF.